The 30 T cell receptor beta chains below come from one sample, sequenced in a study of shared clonotypes between healthy human individuals. In the naive CD8 group, cells lacked CD45RO and were positively selected for CCR7, so terminally differentiated effector memory CD45RA+ cells were left out. This table comes from immunoSEQ multiplex PCR, and its TCRdb copy is limited to in-frame clones, with some not included. The sample lists about 2.1 million clones; 80% to 95% were seen once. Sequencing was done on a sample of naive CD8+ T cells from PBMCs. The receptors stem from a man aged 18 to 29 in good health. Some clones in this sample may be carry-over from other donors' samples.

This chain uses TRBV5-4 with TRBJ2-7; weak D call: TRBD1 (6 bases). This CDR3 contains 14 residues. V was clipped by 6 bases and J by 0 bases, with 13 bases between them. The V gene's germline CDR1 is SGHNT and CDR2 YYREEE (reference sequence). In DNA form, the CDR3 reads TGTGCCAGCACCACCGACAGGAGCTCCTACGAGCAGTACTTC. Translating gives CASTTDRSSYEQYF.

J is TRBJ2-7 and V is TRBV29-1, with 9 bases that match TRBD2. J was trimmed by 5 bases and V by 5 bases; bases with no gene match: 16. Germline CDR1 SQVTM, CDR2 ANQGSEA. The CDR3 extends over 16 amino acids. The chain's CDR3 is CSVRGISGRLKNEQYF. The CDR3 DNA reads as TGCAGCGTTCGCGGCATTAGCGGGAGATTAAAGAACGAGCAGTACTTC.

The chain uses TRBV30 and TRBJ1-1; no clear D. The CDR3 has 11 residues. V dropped 0 bases and J dropped 11 bases, with 10 bases sitting between them. CDR1 is GTSNPN, CDR2 SVGIG, per germline (reference sequence). The CDR3 sequence is CAWSVGWWAFF. The CDR3 region has the DNA TGTGCCTGGAGTGTTGGTTGGTGGGCTTTCTTT.

The rearrangement uses TRBV18 and TRBJ2-2, with D hard to call. This CDR3 comprises 16 residues. Germline V CDR1 and CDR2: KGHSH, LQKENI. Trimming took 2 bases from V and 0 from J, leaving 10 bases between them. Here the CDR3 reads CASSPGGYANTGELFF. The CDR3 region has the DNA TGTGCCAGCTCACCAGGTGGATACGCGAACACCGGGGAGCTGTTTTTT.

The chain carries TRBV28 and TRBJ2-1; perhaps TRBD2 as D (5 bases). The germline V and J ends were trimmed by 7 bases and 1 base, with 14 bases remaining between them. Germline V gene data show CDR1 as MDHEN and CDR2 as SYDVKM. The CDR3 loop spans 15 amino acids. The CDR3 DNA follows: TGTGCCAGCATAAACGGGAAACGGTCCTACAATGAGCAGTTCTTC. It yields the protein CASINGKRSYNEQFF. Full variable domain (rest looked up from reference TRBV28 and TRBJ2-1): DVKVTQSSRYLVKRTGEKVFLECVQDMDHENMFWYRQDPGLGLRLIYFSYDVKMKEKGDIPEGYSVSREKKERFSLILESASTNQTSMYLCASINGKRSYNEQFFGPGTRLTVL.

CDR3 sequence (DNA): TGTGCCAGCAGTTTATTGTCCCCGCGGGCGGTTGAGACCCAGTACTTC. It encodes CASSLLSPRAVETQYF. The J gene is TRBJ2-5, the V gene TRBV27; possibly TRBD2 for D (5 bases). This CDR3 comprises 16 residues. Germline V gives CDR1 MNHEY, CDR2 SMNVEV (reference sequence). V shed 1 base and J shed 5 bases, with 17 bases lying between them.

The count of this clone is one. The chain links TRBV7-3 to TRBJ2-2; no clear D gene. CDR1 SGHTA and CDR2 FQGTGA come from the germline V gene. V was trimmed by 0 bases and J by 5 bases, leaving 10 bases between them. CDR3 length: 15 residues. CDR3 protein: CASSLTGWGTGELFF. The DNA of the CDR3 is TGTGCCAGCAGCTTAACAGGTTGGGGTACCGGGGAGCTGTTTTTT.

J is TRBJ1-5 and V is TRBV11-2; D not resolved. V lost 5 bases and J 3 bases, leaving 14 bases between the germline ends. Germline V lookup: CDR1 SGHAT, CDR2 FQNNGV. There are 15 residues in the CDR3. The CDR3 loop reads CASSPMAALNQPQHF. The CDR3 DNA sequence: TGTGCCAGCAGCCCAATGGCAGCCCTCAATCAGCCCCAGCATTTT.

This chain links TRBV9 with TRBJ2-1; 10 bases are a match to TRBD1. The length of the CDR3 is 18 residues. Germline V gives CDR1 SGDLS, CDR2 YYNGEE. V was clipped by 3 bases and J by 6 bases; unmatched bases: 15. The CDR3 protein is CASSGLANPGQGINEQFF. The CDR3 DNA is TGTGCCAGCAGCGGCCTAGCTAATCCGGGACAGGGGATCAATGAGCAGTTCTTC.

J is TRBJ2-5 and V is TRBV4-3; 9 nucleotides align to TRBD2. The J segment lost 1 base and the V segment lost 0 bases, leaving 6 bases of the junction unmatched. CDR1 and CDR2 from the germline V gene are LGHNA and YSLEER. The CDR3 sequence is 17 residues long. The CDR3 is CASSQDSRGRGQETQYF. DNA for the CDR3: TGCGCCAGCAGCCAAGATAGCCGCGGGAGGGGCCAAGAGACCCAGTACTTC.

V usage is TRBV7-9 and J usage is TRBJ2-7, with 7 nucleotides matching TRBD1. The CDR3 totals 14 residues. Germline V gives CDR1 SEHNR, CDR2 FQNEAQ (reference sequence). J lost 3 bases, V lost 5 bases, and 7 bases had no gene match. The CDR3 nucleotides read TGTGCCAGCAGCCACCGGGACAGCCTCTACGAGCAGTACTTC. Protein: CASSHRDSLYEQYF.

Details on this clone: At the DNA level, this CDR3 is encoded by other sequences in the same sample as well. The J gene is TRBJ1-1, the V gene TRBV19; D remains unclear. There are 13 residues in the CDR3. Per the germline V gene, CDR1 is LNHDA and CDR2 is SQIVND (reference sequence). V was trimmed by 1 base and J by 2 bases, leaving 5 bases between them. CDR3 nucleotides: TGTGCCAGTAGTATAGGAAGAAACACTGAAGCTTTCTTT. Its translation: CASSIGRNTEAFF.

V and J are TRBV19 and TRBJ2-7, with D perhaps matching TRBD2 (6 bases). CDR1 LNHDA and CDR2 SQIVND come from the germline V gene (reference sequence). Trimming stripped 6 bases from V and 3 bases from J, with 18 bases between. The CDR3 covers 15 residues. The CDR3 reads CASREGQASFYEQYF. The CDR3 region has the DNA TGTGCCAGTAGGGAGGGGCAGGCCTCGTTCTACGAGCAGTACTTC.

J is TRBJ2-1 and V is TRBV7-7; no clear D. CDR3 length equals 13 residues. Trimming shortened V by 4 bases and J by 6 bases, and 10 bases separated the two germline ends. The germline gives CDR1 SSHAT, CDR2 FNYEAQ (reference sequence). The CDR3 loop reads CASSSVRGNEQFF. The CDR3 region has the DNA TGTGCCAGCAGCTCGGTCCGCGGCAATGAGCAGTTCTTC.

In regard to this clone: Distinct nucleotide sequences in the sample also encode this CDR3. CDR3 protein: CASSSGQGMNTEAFF. CDR3 in DNA: TGTGCCAGCAGCTCAGGACAGGGCATGAACACTGAAGCTTTCTTT. V gene TRBV7-6 combines with J gene TRBJ1-1; 8 bases align to TRBD1. The V segment lost 4 bases and the J segment 0 bases; nucleotides outside the gene matches: 4. The CDR3 runs to 15 residues. CDR1 and CDR2 (germline): SGHVS, FNYEAQ.

The J gene is TRBJ2-3, the V gene TRBV27, with 13 bases identical to TRBD2. The V gene end was trimmed by 9 bases and the J gene end by 4 bases; junction bases not matched to a gene: 7. This CDR3 has 15 residues. In germline, CDR1 is MNHEY, CDR2 SMNVEV (reference sequence). The CDR3 here is CASRLAGGVPDTQYF. The DNA for the CDR3 is TGTGCCAGTCGACTAGCGGGAGGTGTACCAGATACGCAGTATTTT.

This rearrangement joins TRBV27 to TRBJ2-3, with 8 bases aligning to TRBD1. The CDR3 is made up of 16 amino acids. CDR1 and CDR2 (germline): MNHEY, SMNVEV (reference sequence). Trimming took 5 bases from V and 6 from J; bases not matched to a gene: 13. The CDR3 loop reads CASSPSTGERVDTQYF. In DNA form, the CDR3 reads TGTGCCAGCAGTCCATCGACAGGGGAGAGAGTGGATACGCAGTATTTT.

The chain has TRBV2 and TRBJ1-2; D gene uncertain. The CDR3 consists of 10 residues. V was trimmed by 7 bases and J by 4 bases, leaving 4 bases between them. Germline CDR1 and CDR2: SNHLY and FYNNEI. In DNA, the CDR3 is TGTGCCAGCAAGGCCTATGGCTACACCTTC. This translates into CASKAYGYTF.

The chain is built from TRBV27 and TRBJ1-5; no clear D. The CDR3 has 14 amino acids. CDR1 and CDR2 from the germline V gene are MNHEY and SMNVEV (reference sequence). The germline V and J ends were trimmed by 3 bases and 0 bases, with 6 bases remaining between them. DNA of the CDR3: TGTGCCAGCAGTTTGGACGGTAGCAATCAGCCCCAGCATTTT. This translates into CASSLDGSNQPQHF.

The chain has TRBV6-5 and TRBJ2-2; TRBD1 is a possible D gene (5 bases). This CDR3 is built from 12 residues. V lost 6 bases and J 6 bases, leaving 8 bases between the germline ends. Germline CDR1 reads MNHEY; CDR2 reads SVGAGI. This chain's CDR3 is CASRLGAGELFF. CDR3 sequence (DNA): TGTGCCAGCAGGCTAGGGGCCGGGGAGCTGTTTTTT.

The chain combines TRBV11-2 with TRBJ2-7; D might be TRBD2 (6 bases). Germline-derived CDR1 and CDR2 are SGHAT and FQNNGV. The CDR3 is 15 residues long. Trimming shortened V by 1 base and J by 2 bases, and 12 bases separated the two germline ends. DNA for the CDR3: TGTGCCAGCAGCTTAGCTTCAACGGGAGCCTACGAGCAGTACTTC. Amino acid sequence: CASSLASTGAYEQYF.

V gene TRBV28 combines with J gene TRBJ2-1; D uncertain. The CDR3 contains 8 residues. V lost 10 bases and J 6 bases, leaving 1 base between the germline ends. CDR1 is MDHEN, CDR2 SYDVKM, per germline. Here the CDR3 reads CATNEQFF. DNA for the CDR3: TGTGCCACCAATGAGCAGTTCTTC.

This clone has only one observation. V gene TRBV6-1 combines with J gene TRBJ2-3; 7 nucleotides agree with TRBD1. Germline V CDR1 and CDR2: MNHNS, SASEGT. Trimming removed 4 bases from V and 0 bases from J; junction bases left unmatched: 4. The CDR3 loop spans 15 amino acids. The CDR3 bases are TGTGCCAGCAGTGGACACAGGGGAAGCACAGATACGCAGTATTTT. Amino acids: CASSGHRGSTDTQYF.

This chain links TRBV28 with TRBJ2-7, with TRBD2 matching 13 bases. The CDR3 length is 18 residues. The J segment lost 2 bases and the V segment lost 5 bases, leaving 12 bases of the junction unmatched. The germline V gene encodes CDR1 MDHEN and CDR2 SYDVKM. The CDR3: CASSLGTDGTSGAYEQYF. The CDR3 nucleotides read TGTGCCAGCAGTCTCGGGACGGACGGGACTAGCGGGGCCTACGAGCAGTACTTC. The complete variable domain, with remaining parts taken from reference TRBV28 and TRBJ2-7, reads DVKVTQSSRYLVKRTGEKVFLECVQDMDHENMFWYRQDPGLGLRLIYFSYDVKMKEKGDIPEGYSVSREKKERFSLILESASTNQTSMYLCASSLGTDGTSGAYEQYFGPGTRLTVT.

In regard to this clone: Other DNA sequences in this sample translate to the same CDR3. The J gene is TRBJ2-7, the V gene TRBV28, with D tentatively TRBD2 (6 bases). CDR1 is MDHEN, CDR2 SYDVKM, per germline. The CDR3 contains 13 residues. The V and J ends lost 5 bases and 2 bases respectively, with 10 bases between them. The DNA of the CDR3 is TGTGCCAGCAGTCCTTCGGGGGCCTACGAGCAGTACTTC. Protein sequence: CASSPSGAYEQYF.

The chain combines TRBV27 with TRBJ2-7; TRBD2 agrees at 7 bases. This CDR3 region has 15 residues. Germline CDR1 and CDR2: MNHEY and SMNVEV (reference sequence). The V segment lost 6 bases and the J segment 2 bases; nucleotides outside the gene matches: 10. The CDR3: CASRRRLAVPYEQYF. The CDR3 region has the DNA TGTGCCAGCAGGCGTCGACTAGCAGTGCCCTACGAGCAGTACTTC.

The J gene is TRBJ2-2, the V gene TRBV30; D is uncertain. CDR3 length: 12 residues. Germline-derived CDR1 and CDR2 are GTSNPN and SVGIG (reference sequence). Trimming left V 3 bases short and J 2 bases short, with 4 bases between. The CDR3 DNA follows: TGTGCCTGGAGCAGAAACACCGGGGAGCTGTTTTTT. Its translation is CAWSRNTGELFF.

The chain links TRBV27 to TRBJ2-7; TRBD2 agrees at 8 bases. Unmatched junction bases numbered 8, after V lost 2 bases and J lost 2 bases. CDR3 size: 16 residues. Germline V gene data show CDR1 as MNHEY and CDR2 as SMNVEV (reference sequence). The CDR3 nucleotides are TGTGCCAGCAGTTTACTCCTCAGCGGGGGAGCCTACGAGCAGTACTTC. It is translated as CASSLLLSGGAYEQYF.

The chain employs TRBV27 and TRBJ1-2; possible D gene TRBD1, 6 bases. V lost 6 bases to trimming and J lost 4 bases, with 12 bases between them. Germline loops: CDR1 MNHEY, CDR2 SMNVEV (reference sequence). The CDR3 is 13 amino acids. Here the CDR3 reads CASSITGSYGYTF. DNA of the CDR3: TGTGCCAGCAGCATAACAGGGTCCTATGGCTACACCTTC.

The rearrangement joins TRBV4-1 to TRBJ2-7, with a weak D call TRBD1 (5 bases). The length of the CDR3 is 16 residues. CDR1 is MGHRA and CDR2 is YSYEKL in the germline V gene. Trimming stripped 0 bases from V and 2 bases from J, with 14 bases between. The CDR3 spells CASSQEGQGMPYEQYF. CDR3 coding DNA: TGCGCCAGCAGCCAAGAAGGGCAGGGTATGCCCTACGAGCAGTACTTC.